A single sample gave rise to the 6 T cell receptor beta chains below, sequenced in a study of T cells expressing NK-cell markers. TCRdb processed the 5' RACE reads again and assigns one entry to each CDR3 protein, with no DNA. In all, the sample yields about 390,000 distinct CDR3 sequences. The material sequenced was blood T cells: a sorted CD56 or NKG2C T cell subset, CD4+ or CD8+ T cells, or bulk PBMC T cells (not recorded which). These receptors originate from a woman aged 50 to 60 in good health.

The chain joins TRBV9 to TRBJ2-5; lacking DNA, the TRBD2 call made by TCRdb goes unchecked. Germline assignment: CDR1 SGDLS and CDR2 YYNGEE. The CDR3 runs to 15 residues. The CDR3 loop is CASGPAGGKQETQYF.

This chain uses TRBV5-6 with TRBJ2-7; absent DNA, TCRdb's TRBD2 call cannot be checked. Per germline, CDR1 SGHDT and CDR2 YYEEEE. The length of the CDR3 is 16 residues. CDR3: CASSSIRLAEIYEQYF.

The chain joins TRBV10-3 to TRBJ2-1; the TRBD2 assignment by TCRdb is unverifiable without DNA. CDR1 and CDR2 from the germline V gene are ENHRY and SYGVKD. CDR3 length: 14 amino acids. The CDR3: CATGTSGSLNEQFF.

CDR3: CASSLAQGVDGYTF. The chain joins TRBV12-3 or TRBV12-4 to TRBJ1-2; the D gene TCRdb calls, TRBD1, cannot be checked with no DNA. This CDR3 is built from 14 residues.

The V and J genes are TRBV19 and TRBJ1-5; no DNA is available, so the TRBD1 call from TCRdb remains unchecked. The CDR3 contains 14 residues. From germline, CDR1 is LNHDA and CDR2 SQIVND (reference sequence). The CDR3 here is CASSAGTGSQPQHF.

The chain links TRBV5-1 to TRBJ2-1; TCRdb returns TRBD2, unconfirmable since there is no DNA. Germline V gene sequence: CDR1 SGHRS, CDR2 YFSETQ. The CDR3 is made up of 15 amino acids. The CDR3 sequence: CASSGRLAGGDEQFF.